This TCR beta chain was documented in a study of CD8+ T cells in alopecia areata. Study context: Treatment ran 6 to 18 months, with 6 months of follow-up afterward.

RNA extraction and reverse transcription yielded cDNA as sequencing template. The repertoire was sequenced with immunoSEQ multiplex PCR; TCRdb's copy has only in-frame clones and lacks some. The sample shows some 88,000 clones, roughly 47% of them seen only once. The CDR3 length is 13 residues. In germline, CDR1 is MGHRA, CDR2 YSYEKL. V was trimmed by 4 bases and J by 7 bases, leaving 14 bases between them. Treatment given: oral pan-JAK inhibitor, 5-10 mg twice daily. This clone was seen a handful of times. V usage is TRBV4-1 and J usage is TRBJ2-7; D is unclear. This TCR came from a human donor with alopecia areata. Sequencing was performed on CD8+ T cells sorted from blood, taken at week 24, from a patient treated with tofacitinib. Here the CDR3 reads CASSPQPDREQYF. The DNA of the CDR3 is TGCGCCAGCAGCCCTCAACCCGACCGAGAGCAGTACTTC.